The clone carrying this TCR beta chain was counted many times. Its antigen is still unknown. This sample is part of a study of T cell repertoires in cytomegalovirus infection. Study background: Matching HLA type, along with CMV infection, was indicated by public TCR beta signatures. Overall study findings and caveats: Predominance within the ex vivo response was attributable to HLA-C-restricted CMV-specific TCR beta clonotypes. Based on cumulative public TCR beta family frequency, carriers of CMV plus the relevant HLA were identified.

TCRdb itself ran the reads through MiXCR, one entry per CDR3 protein. Counted here are just over 150,000 distinct CDR3 sequences, 23% occurring once; the ten biggest clones make up 9.5% to 12%. Germline assignment: CDR1 SGHTA and CDR2 FQGNSA. Trimming at V came to 3 bases and at J to 7 bases, leaving 3 bases not matched to a gene. This CDR3 comprises 14 residues. The chain links TRBV7-2 to TRBJ2-2, with 9 bases that match TRBD2. Sequencing used PBMCs. The sequence was obtained from a human donor in good health (CMV status not recorded). Some clones in this sample may be carry-over from other donors' samples. DNA of the CDR3: TGTGCCAGCAGCTTGGGACTAGCCAGCGGGGAGCTGTTTTTT. It yields the protein CASSLGLASGELFF.